The 11 T cell receptor beta chains below come from one sample, sequenced in a study of T cells in Graves' hyperthyroidism and ophthalmopathy. RNA transcripts provided the source from which TCR beta CDR3 regions were amplified. A first-round RT-PCR of the TCR CDR3 used the HTBI primer set. TCRdb recomputed calls from the multiplex PCR reads with MiXCR, one row per CDR3 protein. The sample has a few hundred thousand distinct CDR3 sequences; approximately 14% are singletons. The sequencing sample was made of blood. Source of these receptors: a woman between 25 and 40 years old with Graves' hyperthyroidism.

This clonotype was observed a few times. Mismatch with germline at one junction end may stem from a read error. This chain connects TRBV6-1 to TRBJ2-5, with a tentative D call TRBD1 (5 bases). In germline, CDR1 is MNHNS, CDR2 SASEGT. The CDR3 sequence is 13 residues long. The CDR3 DNA is TGTGCCGGCAGTGAGACCAGGGAAGAGACCCAGTACTTC. Encoded protein: CAGSETREETQYF.

This clonotype has just a few counts. The CDR3 here is CASSQWISWVYNEQFF. CDR3 nucleotide sequence: TGCGCCAGCAGCCAATGGATATCTTGGGTTTACAATGAGCAGTTCTTC. The chain employs TRBV4-1 and TRBJ2-1; D is unclear. The V gene's germline CDR1 is MGHRA and CDR2 YSYEKL. The CDR3 runs to 16 residues. Trimming took off 2 bases at V and 4 bases at J, with 15 bases between the two ends.

This clonotype was seen a handful of times. The gene calls are TRBV28 and TRBJ1-2, with no clear D. Trimming pared 5 bases from V and 7 bases from J, leaving 8 bases between. CDR1 and CDR2 (germline): MDHEN, SYDVKM. There are 11 residues in the CDR3. The CDR3 loop reads CASSRTLGYTF. CDR3 nucleotides: TGTGCCAGCAGTCGGACTCTTGGCTACACCTTC.

This clonotype was recorded a few times. The chain couples TRBV5-1 to TRBJ2-6; 7 nucleotides line up with TRBD2. Germline V gene data show CDR1 as SGHRS and CDR2 as YFSETQ. After removal of 5 bases from V and 1 base from J, the junction contained 6 bases not matched to a gene. The CDR3 has 16 residues. The CDR3 region has the DNA TGCGCCAGCAGTTTCACGGGGGGTTCTGGGGCCAACGTCCTGACTTTC. Translation: CASSFTGGSGANVLTF.

Worth noting for this clonotype: A clone one base away is much larger, so this may be a read error. The conserved phenylalanine or tryptophan normally closing the CDR3 is absent here, so this likely arose from a read error. The chain uses TRBV5-1 and TRBJ2-6, with D hard to call. Germline CDR1 and CDR2: SGHRS and YFSETQ. V was pared by 0 bases and J by 0 bases, with 4 bases between. The CDR3 consists of 15 residues. CDR3 loop: CASSLDISGANVLTS. CDR3 in DNA: TGCGCCAGCAGCTTGGATATCTCTGGGGCCAACGTCCTGACTTCC.

The chain couples TRBV6-1 to TRBJ2-1; D might be TRBD2 (6 bases). This CDR3 contains 15 residues. Per the germline V gene, CDR1 is MNHNS and CDR2 is SASEGT. Trimming left V 5 bases short and J 8 bases short, with 19 bases between. The CDR3: CASSQTRYVADEQFF. The CDR3 DNA sequence: TGTGCCAGCAGTCAGACTAGATATGTCGCCGATGAGCAGTTCTTC.

This clonotype came up many times. The chain links TRBV6-1 to TRBJ1-4, with TRBD1 as a possible D gene (5 bases). The CDR3 extends over 14 amino acids. Germline V CDR1 and CDR2: MNHNS, SASEGT. Trimming pared 1 base from V and 4 bases from J, leaving 7 bases between. CDR3 amino acids: CASSEGGVNEKLFF. The CDR3 nucleotides read TGTGCCAGCAGTGAAGGAGGGGTTAATGAAAAACTGTTTTTT.

The chain uses TRBV24-1 and TRBJ2-1; no firm D call. Trimming left V 0 bases short and J 7 bases short, with 6 bases between. The CDR3 is made up of 13 amino acids. The V gene's germline CDR1 is KGHDR and CDR2 SFDVKD. The DNA of the CDR3 is TGTGCCACCAGTGATTTGATCTGGAATGAGCAGTTCTTC. This encodes CATSDLIWNEQFF.

This clonotype was observed many times. The genes are TRBV11-3 and TRBJ2-1; 11 bases align to TRBD2. With 5 bases clipped from V and 6 bases from J, the junction kept 21 bases outside the gene matches. Germline lookup yields CDR1 SGHNT and CDR2 YENEEA. This CDR3 is 20 amino acids long. CDR3 region: CASSLYSRRTSGSGGNEQFF. DNA of the CDR3: TGTGCCAGCAGCCTATACTCTAGACGTACTAGCGGGAGTGGGGGCAATGAGCAGTTCTTC.

This clonotype has ten or more counts. This sequence joins TRBV12-5 and TRBJ2-1; tentatively, D is TRBD1 or TRBD2 (6 bases each). Germline V gene data show CDR1 as LGHNT and CDR2 as FRNRAP. The CDR3 length is 15 residues. V lost 4 bases to trimming and J lost 9 bases, with 19 bases between them. The CDR3 sequence is CASGSGTQRDSEQFF. CDR3 nucleotide sequence: TGTGCTAGTGGTTCCGGGACACAAAGGGACTCTGAGCAGTTCTTC.

J is TRBJ2-3 and V is TRBV20-1, with 10 bases fitting TRBD2. The CDR3 spans 15 residues. Germline V gene data show CDR1 as DFQATT and CDR2 as SNEGSKA (reference sequence). CDR3 sequence reads: CSSGTSVRYTDTQYF. As DNA, the CDR3 is TGCAGCTCTGGGACTAGCGTGAGATACACAGATACGCAGTATTTT.